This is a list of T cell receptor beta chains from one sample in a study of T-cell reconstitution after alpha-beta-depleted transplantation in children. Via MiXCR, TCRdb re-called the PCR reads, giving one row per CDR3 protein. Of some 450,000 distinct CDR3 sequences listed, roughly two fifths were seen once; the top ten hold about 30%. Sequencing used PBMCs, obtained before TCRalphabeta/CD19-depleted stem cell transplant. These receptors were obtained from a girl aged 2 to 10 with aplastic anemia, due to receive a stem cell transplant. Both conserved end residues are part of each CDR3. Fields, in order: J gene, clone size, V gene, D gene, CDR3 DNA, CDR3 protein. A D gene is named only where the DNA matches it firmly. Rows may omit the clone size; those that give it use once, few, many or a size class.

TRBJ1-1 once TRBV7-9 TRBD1 TGTGCCAGCAGCTTAGGAGGAGGGGGCTGGGAAGCTTTCTTT CASSLGGGGWEAFF
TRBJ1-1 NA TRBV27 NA TGTGCCAGCAGTTCGGGACTCCAGAACACTGAAGCTTTCTTT CASSSGLQNTEAFF
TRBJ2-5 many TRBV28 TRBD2 TGTGCCACCTCGGTGCTCGCGGGAGATGGGGGAGAGACCCAGTACTTC CATSVLAGDGGETQYF
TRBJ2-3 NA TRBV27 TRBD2 TGTGCCAGCAGTAATAGCGGGGAGACAGATACGCAGTATTTT CASSNSGETDTQYF
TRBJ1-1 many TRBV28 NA TGTGCCAGCAGTTTATTCGCGGGTGACAGGCCGAACACTGAAGCTTTCTTT CASSLFAGDRPNTEAFF
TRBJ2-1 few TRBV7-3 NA TGTGCCGGCCAACCCGCGCGGAACAATGAGCAGTTCTTC CAGQPARNNEQFF
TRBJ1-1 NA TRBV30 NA TGTGCCTTGGGGAACACTGAAGCTTTCTTT CALGNTEAFF
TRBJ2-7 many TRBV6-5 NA TGTGCCAGCAGTTACTCTCCGGGACCTATATCCTACGAGCAGTACTTC CASSYSPGPISYEQYF
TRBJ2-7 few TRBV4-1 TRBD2 TGCGCCAGCAGCCAAGCTACTAGCGGGCCCTCCTACGAGCAGTACTTC CASSQATSGPSYEQYF
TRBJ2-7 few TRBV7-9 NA TGTGCCAGCAACCCCCAGAGCTCCTACGAGCAGTACTTC CASNPQSSYEQYF
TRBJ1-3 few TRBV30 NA TGTGCCTCCTATCGGCCAGGGACAACTGGAAACACCATATATTTT CASYRPGTTGNTIYF
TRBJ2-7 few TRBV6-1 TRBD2 TGTGCCAGCAGTCCTGAGACTAGCGGGAGAAGCGAGCAGTACTTC CASSPETSGRSEQYF
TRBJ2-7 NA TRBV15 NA TGTGCCACCAGCGCGCCTACCCGTCCCTTTTACGAGCAGTACTTC CATSAPTRPFYEQYF
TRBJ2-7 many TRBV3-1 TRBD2 TGTGCCAGCAGCCAAGACCGAGCGGGAGTTGGAGAGCAGTACTTC CASSQDRAGVGEQYF
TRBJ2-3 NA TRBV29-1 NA TGCAGCGTTGACGGGCCCACAGGGTTGGATACGCAGTATTTT CSVDGPTGLDTQYF
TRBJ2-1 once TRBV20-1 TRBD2 TGCAGTGACGAGCGGGAGAACTACAATGAGCAGTTCTTC CSDERENYNEQFF
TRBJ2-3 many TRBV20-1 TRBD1 TGCAGTGCTAGAGGGGACAGGGAGACAGATACGCAGTATTTT CSARGDRETDTQYF
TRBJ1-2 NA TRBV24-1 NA TGTGCCACCAGTCTTTCACCTAACTATGGCTACACCTTC CATSLSPNYGYTF
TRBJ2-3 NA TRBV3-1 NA TGTGCCAGCAGCCTCCTGCAGGGTACGCAGTATTTT CASSLLQGTQYF
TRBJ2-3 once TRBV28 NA TGTGCCAGCCTGCGGGGCCGGTTCACAGATACGCAGTATTTT CASLRGRFTDTQYF
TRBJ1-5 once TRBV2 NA TGTGCCAGCGACAGACGATTAAATCAGCCCCAGCATTTT CASDRRLNQPQHF
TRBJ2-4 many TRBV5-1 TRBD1 TGCGCCAGCAGCTCCCAGGGGGAAAAAAACATTCAGTACTTC CASSSQGEKNIQYF
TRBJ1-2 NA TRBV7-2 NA TGTGCCAGCAGCGCCTACAGGCCTAACTATGGCTACACCTTC CASSAYRPNYGYTF
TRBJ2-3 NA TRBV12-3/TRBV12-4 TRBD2 TGTGCCAGCAGCCAGAGTCCCGGGACTAGAACAGATACGCAGTATTTT CASSQSPGTRTDTQYF
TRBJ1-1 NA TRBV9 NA TGTGCCAGCAGCTTAGTGGCACAGATGAACACTGAAGCTTTCTTT CASSLVAQMNTEAFF
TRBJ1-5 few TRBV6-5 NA TGTGCCAGCAGCTACAGTGCCGAACCCAATCAGCCCCAGCATTTT CASSYSAEPNQPQHF
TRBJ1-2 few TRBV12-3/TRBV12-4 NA TGTGCCAGCAGTTTAGGGCCAGGGGTCAACTATGGCTACACCTTC CASSLGPGVNYGYTF
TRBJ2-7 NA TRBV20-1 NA TGCAGTGCTAGTCAAGCGGGCACCAGGGGCGAGCAGTACTTC CSASQAGTRGEQYF
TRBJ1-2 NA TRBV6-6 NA TGTGCCAGCAGCGACGGGACTTCAGTTGGCTACACCTTC CASSDGTSVGYTF
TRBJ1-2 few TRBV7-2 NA TGTGCCAGCAGCTTAAATCCCTATGGCTACACCTTC CASSLNPYGYTF
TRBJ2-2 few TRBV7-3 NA TGTGCCAGCAGCCCCCCCTCCGGAGGACCGAACACCGGGGAGCTGTTTTTT CASSPPSGGPNTGELFF
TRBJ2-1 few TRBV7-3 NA TGTGCCAGCAGCCTGCAGGGACGGTCCGGGGTAGGTGAGCAGTTCTTC CASSLQGRSGVGEQFF
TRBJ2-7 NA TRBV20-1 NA TGCAGTGCGGGGCAGGCGCACGAGCAGTACTTC CSAGQAHEQYF
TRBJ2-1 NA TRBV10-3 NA TGTGCCATCAGGCGGGGTTGGGAGCAGTTCTTC CAIRRGWEQFF
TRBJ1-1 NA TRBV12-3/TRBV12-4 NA TGTGCCAGCAGTTTGAGGCCGGGACAATCGAACACTGAAGCTTTCTTT CASSLRPGQSNTEAFF
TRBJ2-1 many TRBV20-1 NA TGCAGTGCTAGAGATCTCGAATACAATGAGCAGTTCTTC CSARDLEYNEQFF